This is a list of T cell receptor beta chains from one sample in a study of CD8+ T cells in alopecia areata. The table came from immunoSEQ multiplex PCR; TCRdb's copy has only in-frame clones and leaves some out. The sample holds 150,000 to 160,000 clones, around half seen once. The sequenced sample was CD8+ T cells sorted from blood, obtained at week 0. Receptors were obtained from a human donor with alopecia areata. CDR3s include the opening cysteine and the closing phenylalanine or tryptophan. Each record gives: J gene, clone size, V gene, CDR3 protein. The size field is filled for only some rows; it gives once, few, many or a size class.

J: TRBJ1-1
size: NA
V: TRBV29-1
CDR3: CSVSVNTRTEAFF

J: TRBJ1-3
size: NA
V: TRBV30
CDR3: CAWTQGAGNTIYF

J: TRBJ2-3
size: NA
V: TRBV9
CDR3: CASSVSGRNTDTQYF

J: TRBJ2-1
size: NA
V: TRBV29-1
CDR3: CSVVGEVYNEQFF

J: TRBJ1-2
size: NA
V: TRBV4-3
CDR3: CASSPGQGEYGYTF

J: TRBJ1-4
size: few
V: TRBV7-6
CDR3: CASSSRLTGEKLFF

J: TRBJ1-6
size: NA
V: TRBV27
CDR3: CASSIRGVNSPLHF

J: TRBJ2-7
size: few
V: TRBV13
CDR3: CASSLSDLEQYF

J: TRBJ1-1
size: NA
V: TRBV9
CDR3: CASSKRTGGRTEAFF

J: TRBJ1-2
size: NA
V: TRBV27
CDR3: CASSFSQGSGYTF

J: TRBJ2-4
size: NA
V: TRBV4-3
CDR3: CASSEGQKNIQYF

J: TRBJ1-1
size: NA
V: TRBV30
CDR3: CAWSVNAYTEAFF

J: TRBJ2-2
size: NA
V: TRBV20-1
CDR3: CSARWTGELFF

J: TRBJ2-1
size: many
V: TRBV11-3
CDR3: CASSLSAGAEQFF

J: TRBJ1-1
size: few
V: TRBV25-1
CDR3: CASSEDQGRGTEAFF

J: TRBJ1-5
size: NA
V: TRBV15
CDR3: CATSSDGSNQPQHF

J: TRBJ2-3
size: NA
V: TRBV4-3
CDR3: CASSPTDAQPTDTQYF

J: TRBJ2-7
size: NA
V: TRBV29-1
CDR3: CSVFGGQSYEQYF

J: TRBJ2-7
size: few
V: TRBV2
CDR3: CATRDRGRYEQYF

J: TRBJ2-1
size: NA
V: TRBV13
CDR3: CASSLRTAPYNEQFF

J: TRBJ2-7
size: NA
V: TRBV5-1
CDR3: CASSLSRVGTDEQYF

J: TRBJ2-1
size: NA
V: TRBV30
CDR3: CAWSVYGRTEQFF

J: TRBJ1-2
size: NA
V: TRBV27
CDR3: CASSWAGTEYGYTF

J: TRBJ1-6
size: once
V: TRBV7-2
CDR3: CASSLIRVTDNLALHF

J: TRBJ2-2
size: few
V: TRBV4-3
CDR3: CASSQDSRGNTGELFF

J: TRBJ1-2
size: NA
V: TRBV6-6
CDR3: CASTQSGTDGYTF

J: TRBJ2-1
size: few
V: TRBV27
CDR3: CASSSPGQGDNEQFF

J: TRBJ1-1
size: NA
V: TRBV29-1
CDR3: CSVEEGQGEEAFF

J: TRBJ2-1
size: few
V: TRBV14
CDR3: CASSLYTRLSYNEQFF

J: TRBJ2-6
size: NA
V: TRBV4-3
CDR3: CASSQVGANVLTF

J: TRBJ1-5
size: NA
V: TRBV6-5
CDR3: CASSTGQNQPQHF

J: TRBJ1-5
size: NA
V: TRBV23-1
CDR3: CASSQGPRAQGNNQPQHF

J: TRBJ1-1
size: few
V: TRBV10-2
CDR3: CASSERNGYTEAFF

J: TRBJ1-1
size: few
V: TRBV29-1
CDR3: CSTEDRARGTEAFF

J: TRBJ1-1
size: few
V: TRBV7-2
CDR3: CASSFPPTSNTEAFF

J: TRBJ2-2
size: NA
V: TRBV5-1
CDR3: CASSLVGTGELFF

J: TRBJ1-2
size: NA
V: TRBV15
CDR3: CATSRVEGIQGYTF

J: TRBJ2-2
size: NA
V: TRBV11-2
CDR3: CASLLAGELFF

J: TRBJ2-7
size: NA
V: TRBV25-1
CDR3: CASGQSYEQYF

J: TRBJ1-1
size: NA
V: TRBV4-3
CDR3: CASSQDRRENTEAFF

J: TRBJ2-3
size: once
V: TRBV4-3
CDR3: CASSQDRTSPSTDTQYF

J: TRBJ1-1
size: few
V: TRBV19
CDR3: CASSIVGGNTEAFF

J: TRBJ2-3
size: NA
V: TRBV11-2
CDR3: CASSFPTSGGPDTQYF

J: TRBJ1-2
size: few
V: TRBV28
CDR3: CASSPRDAYGYTF

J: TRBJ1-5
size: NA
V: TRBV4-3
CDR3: CASSQESGKNQPQHF